These T cell receptor beta chains were read from a single sample in a study of cytomegalovirus exposure and HLA in healthy donors. The data were produced by immunoSEQ multiplex PCR, yet TCRdb's version contains in-frame clones alone and is incomplete. Among some 180,000 clones, just over 75% were seen once, and the ten largest hold roughly 1.4%. The sample comprised PBMCs. The receptors stem from a man aged 18 to 29 in good health and CMV-seronegative. The CDR3 runs from the conserved cysteine through the conserved F or W. The D gene is left open where the match is weak. The size of a clone is reported for some rows only, either as once, few or many, or as a class for expanded clones.

J | size | D | V | CDR3 | DNA
TRBJ2-5 | . | . | TRBV13 | CASSLLSGGGETQYF | TGTGCCAGCAGCTTATTATCCGGGGGAGGAGAGACCCAGTACTTC
TRBJ2-3 | . | TRBD2 | TRBV7-6 | CASSPIGLAGRTSTDTQYF | TGTGCCAGCAGCCCGATAGGACTAGCGGGGCGCACTAGCACAGATACGCAGTATTTT
TRBJ2-6 | . | . | TRBV5-4 | CASSSGHYSGANVLTF | TGTGCCAGCAGCTCTGGACATTACTCTGGGGCCAACGTCCTGACTTTC
TRBJ1-1 | once | . | TRBV7-2 | CASSLGKQGRTEAFF | TGTGCCAGCAGCTTAGGCAAACAGGGACGGACTGAAGCTTTCTTT
TRBJ2-3 | . | TRBD2 | TRBV10-3 | CATGGVSTDTQYF | TGTGCCACCGGGGGGGTCAGCACAGATACGCAGTATTTT
TRBJ1-2 | . | . | TRBV30 | CAWSIQSGALYGYTF | TGTGCCTGGAGTATCCAATCAGGGGCTCTCTATGGCTACACCTTC
TRBJ1-2 | . | TRBD1 | TRBV27 | CASPAKPGQGASGYTF | TGTGCCAGTCCTGCGAAACCGGGACAGGGGGCGAGTGGCTACACCTTC
TRBJ1-1 | . | . | TRBV19 | CASSIKAQGTEAFF | TGTGCCAGTAGTATAAAAGCCCAGGGCACTGAAGCTTTCTTT
TRBJ1-1 | few | . | TRBV2 | CASSPSWAKNTEAFF | TGTGCCAGCAGTCCCTCTTGGGCAAAGAACACTGAAGCTTTCTTT
TRBJ2-1 | . | . | TRBV20-1 | CSALDRREQFF | TGCAGTGCCCTCGACCGGAGAGAGCAGTTCTTC
TRBJ1-2 | . | . | TRBV7-9 | CASSLALGGALGYTF | TGTGCCAGCAGCTTAGCCCTGGGGGGGGCGCTGGGCTACACCTTC
TRBJ2-3 | . | TRBD2 | TRBV7-2 | CASSLVGGATTDTQYF | TGTGCCAGCAGCTTAGTCGGGGGGGCTACCACAGATACGCAGTATTTT
TRBJ2-3 | . | TRBD2 | TRBV11-1 | CASSLRREGLRDTQYF | TGTGCCAGCAGCTTGAGGAGGGAGGGCCTGAGAGATACGCAGTATTTT
TRBJ2-2 | few | . | TRBV7-2 | CASSFVTGELFF | TGTGCCAGCAGCTTCGTCACCGGGGAGCTGTTTTTT
TRBJ1-1 | . | . | TRBV7-8 | CASSFKGGSTEAFF | TGTGCCAGCAGCTTCAAGGGGGGGAGCACTGAAGCTTTCTTT
TRBJ2-4 | . | . | TRBV23-1 | CASSPNKGPGKSVNIQYF | TGCGCCAGCAGTCCAAACAAGGGGCCAGGGAAAAGTGTAAACATTCAGTACTTC
TRBJ1-2 | . | . | TRBV6-5 | CASSNLYGYTF | TGTGCCAGCAGTAATCTCTATGGCTACACCTTC
TRBJ2-5 | few | TRBD2 | TRBV19 | CASSINPSGSSGETQYF | TGTGCCAGTAGTATAAACCCTAGCGGGAGTTCTGGAGAGACCCAGTACTTC
TRBJ2-7 | few | . | TRBV7-2 | CASSLPGSRSYEQYF | TGTGCCAGCAGCTTACCCGGGAGTAGGTCCTACGAGCAGTACTTC
TRBJ2-1 | . | . | TRBV5-6 | CASTTVGLQSSYNEQFF | TGTGCCAGCACCACGGTGGGGCTCCAGAGCTCCTACAATGAGCAGTTCTTC
TRBJ1-1 | . | . | TRBV5-1 | CASSWAAVSEAFF | TGCGCCAGCAGCTGGGCCGCCGTCTCTGAAGCTTTCTTT
TRBJ1-2 | once | . | TRBV19 | CASSKGVENYGYTF | TGTGCCAGTAGTAAGGGGGTAGAGAACTATGGCTACACCTTC
TRBJ2-5 | once | TRBD1 | TRBV5-1 | CASSLAGTGVETQYF | TGCGCCAGCAGCTTGGCGGGCACAGGGGTGGAGACCCAGTACTTC
TRBJ2-3 | . | TRBD2 | TRBV7-3 | CASSLALGGPDTQYF | TGTGCCAGCAGCTTAGCGCTGGGAGGGCCAGATACGCAGTATTTT
TRBJ2-7 | . | . | TRBV11-3 | CASSFDYLYEQYF | TGTGCCAGCAGCTTCGACTACCTTTACGAGCAGTACTTC
TRBJ2-2 | . | TRBD2 | TRBV4-3 | CASSQSREGTGELFF | TGCGCCAGCAGCCAATCTCGGGAGGGCACCGGGGAGCTGTTTTTT
TRBJ1-2 | once | . | TRBV7-2 | CASSLVSRNGYTF | TGTGCCAGCAGCTTAGTATCCAGAAACGGCTACACCTTC
TRBJ1-5 | . | TRBD1 | TRBV4-2 | CASSQDQGAQPQHF | TGTGCCAGCAGCCAAGATCAGGGGGCCCAGCCCCAGCATTTT
TRBJ2-1 | few | TRBD1 | TRBV18 | CASSPRTGWAYNEQFF | TGTGCCAGCTCACCGAGGACAGGGTGGGCCTACAATGAGCAGTTCTTC
TRBJ2-7 | . | TRBD1 | TRBV29-1 | CSVGTGSAYEQYF | TGCAGCGTTGGGACAGGGAGCGCTTACGAGCAGTACTTC
TRBJ2-7 | . | TRBD2 | TRBV7-9 | CASSTVAGYEQYF | TGTGCCAGCAGCACCGTAGCGGGCTACGAGCAGTACTTC
TRBJ2-1 | . | . | TRBV30 | CAWIPGAGSEQFF | TGTGCCTGGATCCCCGGGGCGGGAAGTGAGCAGTTCTTC
TRBJ2-1 | . | TRBD2 | TRBV18 | CASSPPLRGEYNEQFF | TGTGCCAGCTCACCACCGCTGCGGGGGGAATACAATGAGCAGTTCTTC
TRBJ2-3 | . | . | TRBV7-6 | CASRGEGGTQYF | TGTGCCAGCCGCGGCGAGGGAGGTACGCAGTATTTT
TRBJ2-3 | many | TRBD2 | TRBV7-9 | CASSLALAGAHDTQYF | TGTGCCAGCAGCTTGGCGCTAGCGGGGGCCCACGATACGCAGTATTTT
TRBJ2-7 | . | TRBD2 | TRBV4-1 | CASSPGGILNYEQYF | TGCGCCAGCAGCCCCGGGGGGATTTTGAACTACGAGCAGTACTTC
TRBJ2-5 | . | . | TRBV30 | CASGEETQYF | TGTGCCTCAGGGGAAGAGACCCAGTACTTC
TRBJ1-5 | . | . | TRBV7-8 | CASSSDSYPRHF | TGTGCCAGCAGCTCAGACTCCTACCCCAGACATTTT
TRBJ2-2 | few | TRBD1 | TRBV7-6 | CASSISTGSLIGELFF | TGTGCCAGCAGCATATCGACAGGGAGTTTGATAGGGGAGCTGTTTTTT
TRBJ2-2 | . | TRBD1 | TRBV27 | CASRKDRGTGELFF | TGTGCCAGCAGGAAAGACAGGGGAACCGGGGAGCTGTTTTTT
TRBJ2-2 | . | . | TRBV30 | CAWTLGGGGGLFF | TGTGCCTGGACTCTAGGTGGGGGAGGTGGGCTGTTTTTT
TRBJ2-3 | . | TRBD2 | TRBV4-3 | CASSRSHPGTSGTDTQYF | TGCGCCAGCAGCCGAAGTCATCCCGGGACTAGCGGCACAGATACGCAGTATTTT
TRBJ2-1 | . | TRBD2 | TRBV6-4 | CASSESGGSYNEQFF | TGTGCCAGCAGTGAGAGCGGGGGCTCCTACAATGAGCAGTTCTTC
TRBJ2-7 | . | . | TRBV2 | CASSDSYEQYF | TGTGCCAGCAGTGATTCATACGAGCAGTACTTC
TRBJ1-3 | . | . | TRBV15 | CATSRRDRGNTIYF | TGTGCCACCAGCAGAAGAGACAGGGGAAACACCATATATTTT
TRBJ2-1 | . | . | TRBV19 | CASSIGQGGSYNEQFF | TGTGCCAGTAGTATAGGGCAGGGAGGCTCCTACAATGAGCAGTTCTTC
TRBJ1-5 | . | . | TRBV5-6 | CASSENGRYKPQHF | TGTGCCAGCAGTGAGAACGGTCGATATAAGCCCCAGCATTTT
TRBJ2-6 | once | TRBD1 | TRBV30 | CAWSHGSSFPVTGKDSSGANVLTF | TGTGCCTGGAGCCACGGTTCTAGCTTCCCCGTGACAGGGAAGGACAGTTCTGGGGCCAACGTCCTGACTTTC
TRBJ2-3 | . | TRBD2 | TRBV4-3 | CASSQDGGRTTDTQYF | TGCGCCAGCAGCCAAGATGGCGGGAGAACCACAGATACGCAGTATTTT